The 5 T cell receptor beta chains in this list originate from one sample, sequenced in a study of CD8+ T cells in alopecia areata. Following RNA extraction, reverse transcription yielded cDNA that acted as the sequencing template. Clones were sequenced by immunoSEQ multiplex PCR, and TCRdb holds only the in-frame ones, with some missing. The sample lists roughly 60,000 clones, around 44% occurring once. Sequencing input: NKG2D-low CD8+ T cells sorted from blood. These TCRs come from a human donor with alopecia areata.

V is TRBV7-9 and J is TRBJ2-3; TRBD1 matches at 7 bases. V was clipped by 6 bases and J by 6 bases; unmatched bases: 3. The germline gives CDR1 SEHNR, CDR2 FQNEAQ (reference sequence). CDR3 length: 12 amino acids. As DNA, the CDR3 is TGTGCCAGCAGGGCCAGGGGGGATACGCAGTATTTT. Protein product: CASRARGDTQYF.

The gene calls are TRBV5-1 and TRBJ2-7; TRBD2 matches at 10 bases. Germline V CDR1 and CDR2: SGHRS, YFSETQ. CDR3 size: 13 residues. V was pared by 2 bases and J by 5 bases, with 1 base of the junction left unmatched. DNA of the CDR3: TGCGCCAGCAGCTTCGGGACTAGCGACGAGCAGTACTTC. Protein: CASSFGTSDEQYF. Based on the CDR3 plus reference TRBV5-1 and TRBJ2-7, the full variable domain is KAGVTQTPRYLIKTRGQQVTLSCSPISGHRSVSWYQQTPGQGLQFLFEYFSETQRNKGNFPGRFSGRQFSNSRSEMNVSTLELGDSALYLCASSFGTSDEQYFGPGTRLTVT.

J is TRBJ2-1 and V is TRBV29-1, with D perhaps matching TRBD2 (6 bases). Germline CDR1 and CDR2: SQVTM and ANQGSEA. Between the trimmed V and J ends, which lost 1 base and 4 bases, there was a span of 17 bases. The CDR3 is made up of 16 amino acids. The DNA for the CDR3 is TGCAGCGTTGAAGGGTCCCCTAGCGCTTTTTACAATGAGCAGTTCTTC. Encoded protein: CSVEGSPSAFYNEQFF.

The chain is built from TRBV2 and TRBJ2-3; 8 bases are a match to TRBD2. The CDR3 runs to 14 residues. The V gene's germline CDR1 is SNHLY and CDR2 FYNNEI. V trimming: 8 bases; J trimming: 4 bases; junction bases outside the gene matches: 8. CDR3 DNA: TGTGCCAGCCCCAGTGGACTAGCCGCAGATACGCAGTATTTT. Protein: CASPSGLAADTQYF.

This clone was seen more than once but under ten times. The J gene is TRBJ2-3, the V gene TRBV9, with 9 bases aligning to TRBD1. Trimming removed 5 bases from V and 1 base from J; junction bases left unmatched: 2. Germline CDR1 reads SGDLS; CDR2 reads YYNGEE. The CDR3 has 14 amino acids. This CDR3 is CASRGDRGTDTQYF. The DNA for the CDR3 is TGTGCCAGCAGGGGGGACAGGGGCACAGATACGCAGTATTTT.